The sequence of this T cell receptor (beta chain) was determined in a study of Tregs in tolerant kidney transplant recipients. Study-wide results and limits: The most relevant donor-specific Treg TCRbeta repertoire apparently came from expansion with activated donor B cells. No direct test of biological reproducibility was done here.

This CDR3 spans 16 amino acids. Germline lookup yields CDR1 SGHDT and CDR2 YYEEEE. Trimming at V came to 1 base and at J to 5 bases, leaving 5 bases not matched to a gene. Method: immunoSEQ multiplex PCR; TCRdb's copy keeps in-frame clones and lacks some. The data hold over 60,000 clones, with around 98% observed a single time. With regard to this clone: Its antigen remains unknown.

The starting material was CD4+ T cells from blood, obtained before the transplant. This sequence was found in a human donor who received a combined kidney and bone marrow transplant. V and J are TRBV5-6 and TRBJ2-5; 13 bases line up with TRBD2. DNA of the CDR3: TGTGCCAGCAGCTTGACTAGCGGGGGGGCTTGGGAGACCCAGTACTTC. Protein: CASSLTSGGAWETQYF.